The entry that follows covers one TCR beta chain sequence. This clonotype was seen only a few times. The antigen it recognizes is unknown. Base qualities are not recorded, but no much larger clone differs from it by a single base. The source of the sample is a study of liver allograft versus peripheral blood T cells (dated by TCRdb to 2020 to 2022). About the investigation overall: T cell receptor repertoires present within transplanted livers were compared with repertoires in the peripheral blood of liver transplant recipients. The paper's findings and limits, for the study overall: T cell receptor repertoires inside liver allografts were reported to differ from those detected in peripheral blood.

Taken from cysteine to phenylalanine, the CDR3 has 18 residues. Of all the DNA, just the CDR3 is kept, 54 bases in frame from base 1. CDR1 and CDR2 were assigned from the germline V gene as KGHSH and LQKENI. V drops 3 bases and J drops 6 bases, leaving 21 bases in between. The sample was run on an Illumina MiSeq. TCRdb reran the public reads through fastp at Q25 and MiXCR, keeping productive beta chains. For every CDR3 protein sequence, its rows merge into one entry that carries the most common genes and DNA. The sample includes approximately 9,300 distinct CDR3 sequences, with about 18% observed a single time. In total, the top ten clones hold 0.95% to 1.5% of the sample.

Recombination linked TRBV18 to TRBJ1-6; the D gene assignment is ambiguous. The receptor comes from a human patient who had a liver transplant. After a transplant, some T cells may have been passed on by the graft donor. The DNA reads as follows: TGTGCCAGCTCACCTCTGGGCCTCACTCAGCGGGTTAATTCACCCCTCCACTTT. It is translated as CASSPLGLTQRVNSPLHF.